The rows below give T cell receptor beta chains drawn from one sample of a study of control samples from healthy donors and cancer patients. Profiled with immunoSEQ multiplex PCR; TCRdb holds only in-frame clones, not every one. The data contain tens of thousands of clones, 87% of them singletons. Sequencing was carried out using blood. The receptors originated from a man aged 50 to 60 in good health. Each CDR3 is given with its conserved first and last residue. Fields, in order: J gene, clone size, D gene, V gene, CDR3 protein, CDR3 DNA. The D gene is left open where the match is weak. The size of a clone is reported for some rows only, either as once, few or many, or as a class for expanded clones.

>TRBJ1-2|.|.|TRBV12-3/TRBV12-4
CASSLQLNYGYTF
TGTGCCAGCAGTCTGCAGCTAAACTATGGCTACACCTTC
>TRBJ2-5|.|TRBD2|TRBV11-3
CASSPSTSGSLTQYF
TGTGCCAGCAGCCCTTCGACTAGCGGGAGTTTGACCCAGTACTTC
>TRBJ2-7|.|TRBD2|TRBV3-1/TRBV3-2
CASSQGTSGETYEQYF
TGTGCCAGCAGCCAGGGTACTAGCGGCGAAACCTACGAGCAGTACTTC
>TRBJ2-1|once|TRBD1|TRBV10-3
CAISETGVSYNEQFF
TGTGCCATCAGTGAGACAGGGGTTTCCTACAATGAGCAGTTCTTC
>TRBJ2-5|.|.|TRBV7-3
CASSSSGQETQYF
TGTGCCAGCAGCTCGTCAGGGCAAGAGACCCAGTACTTC
>TRBJ2-1|.|.|TRBV18
CASSLQINNEQFF
TGTGCCAGCTCACTACAGATTAACAATGAGCAGTTCTTC
>TRBJ1-6|.|.|TRBV6-5
CASRVRREGDSPLHF
TGTGCCAGCAGAGTCCGACGGGAGGGTGATTCACCCCTCCACTTT
>TRBJ2-1|.|TRBD2|TRBV6-1
CASSERSSGGAGEQFF
TGTGCCAGCAGTGAACGGTCTAGCGGGGGGGCCGGCGAGCAGTTCTTC
>TRBJ1-2|.|.|TRBV29-1
CSVAGVDGYTF
TGCAGCGTTGCAGGGGTTGATGGCTACACCTTC
>TRBJ1-1|.|.|TRBV10-2
CASSESMQGGQNTEAFF
TGCGCCAGCAGTGAGTCGATGCAGGGAGGGCAGAACACTGAAGCTTTCTTT
>TRBJ1-1|.|.|TRBV2
CASTLPDGAWYTEAFF
TGTGCCAGCACCCTCCCAGACGGGGCTTGGTACACTGAAGCTTTCTTT
>TRBJ1-5|.|.|TRBV29-1
CSVASGRKDQPQHF
TGCAGCGTTGCATCGGGTCGTAAGGACCAGCCCCAGCATTTT
>TRBJ1-2|.|TRBD1|TRBV27
CASSLHRTGSNYGYTF
TGTGCCAGCAGTTTGCATCGGACAGGTTCCAACTATGGCTACACCTTC
>TRBJ2-5|.|.|TRBV9
CASSPLGGPGETQYF
TGTGCCAGCAGCCCCCTTGGGGGGCCGGGGGAGACCCAGTACTTC
>TRBJ2-1|.|.|TRBV11-2
CASSLDLGRNEQFF
TGTGCCAGCAGCTTAGATCTGGGTAGGAATGAGCAGTTCTTC
>TRBJ1-1|.|.|TRBV5-4
CASSPSSAVNTEAFF
TGTGCCAGCAGCCCGTCATCGGCGGTGAACACTGAAGCTTTCTTT
>TRBJ1-2|once|.|TRBV12-3/TRBV12-4
CASSLTINYGYTF
TGTGCCAGCAGTTTGACAATTAACTATGGCTACACCTTC
>TRBJ1-5|.|.|TRBV30
CAWSVDSNNQPQHF
TGTGCCTGGAGTGTAGACAGTAACAATCAGCCCCAGCATTTT
>TRBJ2-2|.|TRBD2|TRBV7-8
CASSQLERGNTGELFF
TGTGCCAGCAGCCAACTAGAGCGGGGCAACACCGGGGAGCTGTTTTTT
>TRBJ2-2|.|TRBD1|TRBV5-4
CASSLPNRGDTGELFF
TGTGCCAGCAGCTTGCCCAACAGGGGAGACACCGGGGAGCTGTTTTTT
>TRBJ2-3|few|.|TRBV5-1
CASSFVGSTDTQYF
TGCGCCAGCAGCTTTGTTGGAAGCACAGATACGCAGTATTTT
>TRBJ2-1|.|TRBD2|TRBV11-3
CASSTGGLAGTNEQFF
TGTGCCAGCAGTACAGGGGGACTAGCGGGGACCAATGAGCAGTTCTTC
>TRBJ1-1|.|TRBD1|TRBV27
CASSWGQGRTEAFF
TGTGCCAGCAGTTGGGGACAGGGAAGGACTGAAGCTTTCTTT
>TRBJ1-1|.|.|TRBV6-1
CASSDRGNTEAFF
TGTGCCAGCAGTGACAGGGGGAACACTGAAGCTTTCTTT
>TRBJ2-1|.|TRBD2|TRBV7-2
CASSLGTSAQFF
TGTGCCAGCAGCCTCGGGACTAGCGCGCAGTTCTTC
>TRBJ1-1|.|TRBD1|TRBV7-8
CASSLSLKGGANTEAFF
TGTGCCAGCAGCTTATCCCTAAAAGGGGGCGCGAACACTGAAGCTTTCTTT
>TRBJ2-2|.|TRBD2|TRBV11-3
CASSFLSSGNGELFF
TGTGCCAGCAGCTTCCTTTCTAGCGGGAACGGGGAGCTGTTTTTT
>TRBJ2-5|once|TRBD1|TRBV12-3/TRBV12-4
CASRQGLGTQYF
TGTGCCAGCCGACAGGGATTGGGGACCCAGTACTTC
>TRBJ2-1|.|.|TRBV15
CATSGPGTYNEQFF
TGTGCCACCAGCGGACCCGGGACTTACAATGAGCAGTTCTTC